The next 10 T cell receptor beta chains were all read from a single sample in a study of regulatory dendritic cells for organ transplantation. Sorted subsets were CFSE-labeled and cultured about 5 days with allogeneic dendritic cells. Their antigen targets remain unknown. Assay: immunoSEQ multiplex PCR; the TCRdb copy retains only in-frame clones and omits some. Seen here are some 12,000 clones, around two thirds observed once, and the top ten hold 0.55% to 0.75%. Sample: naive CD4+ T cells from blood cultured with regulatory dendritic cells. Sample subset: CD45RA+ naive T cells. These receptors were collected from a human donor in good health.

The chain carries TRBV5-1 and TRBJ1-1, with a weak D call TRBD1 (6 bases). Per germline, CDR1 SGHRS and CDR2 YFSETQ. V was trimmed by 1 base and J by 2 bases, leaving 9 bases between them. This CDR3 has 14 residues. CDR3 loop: CASSLYRANTEAFF. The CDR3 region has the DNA TGCGCCAGCAGCTTGTACAGGGCAAACACTGAAGCTTTCTTT.

The CDR3 reads CASSEAVRQGGETQYF. The CDR3 bases are TGTGCCAGCAGTGAAGCAGTCCGACAGGGTGGAGAGACCCAGTACTTC. The genes are TRBV2 and TRBJ2-5, with 7 positions matching TRBD1. V shed 0 bases and J 4 bases; nucleotides not matched to a gene: 8. This CDR3 is built from 16 residues. Germline lookup yields CDR1 SNHLY and CDR2 FYNNEI.

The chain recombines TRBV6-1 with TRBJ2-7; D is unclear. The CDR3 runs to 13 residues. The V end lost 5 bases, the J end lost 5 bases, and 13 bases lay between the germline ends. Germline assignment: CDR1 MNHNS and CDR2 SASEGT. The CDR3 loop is CASSRPGTDEQYF. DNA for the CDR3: TGTGCCAGCAGTCGCCCGGGTACGGACGAGCAGTACTTC.

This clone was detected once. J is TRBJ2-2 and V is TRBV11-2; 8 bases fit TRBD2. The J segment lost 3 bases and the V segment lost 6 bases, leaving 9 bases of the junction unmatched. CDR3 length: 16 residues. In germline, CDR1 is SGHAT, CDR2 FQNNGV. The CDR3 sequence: CASRSLPGGHTGELFF. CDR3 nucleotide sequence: TGTGCCAGCAGGTCACTCCCGGGGGGGCACACCGGGGAGCTGTTTTTT.

CDR3 sequence reads: CASSLSSGGAGETQYF. The CDR3 DNA reads as TGCGCCAGCAGCTTGTCTAGCGGGGGGGCCGGAGAGACCCAGTACTTC. V is TRBV5-1 and J is TRBJ2-5; 12 nucleotides match TRBD2. The germline V gene has CDR1 SGHRS and CDR2 YFSETQ. The CDR3 runs to 16 residues. Unmatched junction bases numbered 5, after V lost 1 base and J lost 4 bases.

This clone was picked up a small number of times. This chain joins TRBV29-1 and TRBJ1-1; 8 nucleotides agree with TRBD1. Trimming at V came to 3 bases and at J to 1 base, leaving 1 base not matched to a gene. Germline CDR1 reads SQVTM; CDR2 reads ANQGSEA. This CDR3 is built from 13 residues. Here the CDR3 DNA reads TGCAGCGTTGAGGGACAGGCGAACACTGAAGCTTTCTTT. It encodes CSVEGQANTEAFF.

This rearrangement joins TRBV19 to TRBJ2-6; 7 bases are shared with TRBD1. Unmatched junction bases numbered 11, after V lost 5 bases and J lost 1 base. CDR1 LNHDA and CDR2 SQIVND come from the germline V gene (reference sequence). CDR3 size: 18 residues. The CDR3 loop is CASSDIGTAQSGANVLTF. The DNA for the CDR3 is TGTGCCAGTAGTGACATTGGGACAGCTCAATCTGGGGCCAACGTCCTGACTTTC.

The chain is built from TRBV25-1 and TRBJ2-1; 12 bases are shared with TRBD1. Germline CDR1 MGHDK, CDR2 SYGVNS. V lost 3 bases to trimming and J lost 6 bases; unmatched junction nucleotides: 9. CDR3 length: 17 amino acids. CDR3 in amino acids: CASSEGQGARWINEQFF. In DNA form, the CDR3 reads TGTGCCAGCAGTGAGGGACAGGGGGCGAGGTGGATCAATGAGCAGTTCTTC.

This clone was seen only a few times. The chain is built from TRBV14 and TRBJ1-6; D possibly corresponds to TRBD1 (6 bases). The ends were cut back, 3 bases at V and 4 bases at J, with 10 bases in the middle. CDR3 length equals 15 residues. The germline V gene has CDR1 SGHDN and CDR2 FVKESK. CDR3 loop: CASSQGTSYNSPLHF. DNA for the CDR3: TGTGCCAGCAGCCAGGGGACAAGTTATAATTCACCCCTCCACTTT. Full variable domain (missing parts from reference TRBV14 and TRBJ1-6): EAGVTQFPSHSVIEKGQTVTLRCDPISGHDNLYWYRRVMGKEIKFLLHFVKESKQDESGMPNNRFLAERTGGTYSTLKVQPAELEDSGVYFCASSQGTSYNSPLHFGNGTRLTVT.

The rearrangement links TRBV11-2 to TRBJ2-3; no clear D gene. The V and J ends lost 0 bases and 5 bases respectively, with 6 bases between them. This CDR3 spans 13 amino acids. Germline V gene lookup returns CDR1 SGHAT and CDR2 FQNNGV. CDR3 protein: CASSLDRVDTQYF. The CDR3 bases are TGTGCCAGCAGCTTAGATCGGGTAGATACGCAGTATTTT.